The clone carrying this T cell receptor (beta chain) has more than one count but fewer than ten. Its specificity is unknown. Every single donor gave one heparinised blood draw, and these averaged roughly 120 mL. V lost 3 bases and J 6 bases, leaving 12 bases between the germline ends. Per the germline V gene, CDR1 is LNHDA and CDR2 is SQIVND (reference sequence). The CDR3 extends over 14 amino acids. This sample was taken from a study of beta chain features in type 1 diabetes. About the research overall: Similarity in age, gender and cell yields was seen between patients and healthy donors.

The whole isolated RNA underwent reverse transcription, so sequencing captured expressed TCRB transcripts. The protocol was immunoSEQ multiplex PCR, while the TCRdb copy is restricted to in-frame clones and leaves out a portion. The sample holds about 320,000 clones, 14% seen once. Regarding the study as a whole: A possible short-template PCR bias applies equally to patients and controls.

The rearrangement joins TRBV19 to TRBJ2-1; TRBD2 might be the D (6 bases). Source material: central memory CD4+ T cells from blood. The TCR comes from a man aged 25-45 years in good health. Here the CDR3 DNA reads TGTGCCAGTAGTATGTTGACTAGAGTCAATGAGCAGTTCTTC. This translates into CASSMLTRVNEQFF. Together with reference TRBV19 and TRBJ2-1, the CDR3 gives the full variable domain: DGGITQSPKYLFRKEGQNVTLSCEQNLNHDAMYWYRQDPGQGLRLIYYSQIVNDFQKGDIAEGYSVSREKKESFPLTVTSAQKNPTAFYLCASSMLTRVNEQFFGPGTRLTVL.